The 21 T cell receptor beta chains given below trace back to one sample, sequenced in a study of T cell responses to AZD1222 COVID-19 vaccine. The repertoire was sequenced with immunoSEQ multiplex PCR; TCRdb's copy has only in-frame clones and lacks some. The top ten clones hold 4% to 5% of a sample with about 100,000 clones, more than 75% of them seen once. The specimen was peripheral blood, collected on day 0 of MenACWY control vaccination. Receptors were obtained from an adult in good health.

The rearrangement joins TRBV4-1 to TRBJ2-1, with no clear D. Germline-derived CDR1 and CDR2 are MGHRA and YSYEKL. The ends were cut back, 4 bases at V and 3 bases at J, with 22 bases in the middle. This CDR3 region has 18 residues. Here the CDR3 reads CASSPGSGVSQFYNEQFF. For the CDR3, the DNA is TGCGCCAGCAGCCCCGGAAGTGGGGTTAGCCAGTTCTACAATGAGCAGTTCTTC.

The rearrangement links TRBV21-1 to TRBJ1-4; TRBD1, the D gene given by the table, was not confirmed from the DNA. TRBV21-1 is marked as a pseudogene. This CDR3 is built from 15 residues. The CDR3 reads CASSKVGQQPFQLFF. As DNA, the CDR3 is TGTGCCAGCAGCAAAGTTGGGCAGCAGCCTTTTCAACTGTTTTTT.

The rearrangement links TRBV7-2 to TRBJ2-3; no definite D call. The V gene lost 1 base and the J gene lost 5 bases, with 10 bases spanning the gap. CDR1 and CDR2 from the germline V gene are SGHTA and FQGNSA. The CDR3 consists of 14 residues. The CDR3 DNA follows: TGTGCCAGCAGCTTAGGTCTTGGCGTAGATACGCAGTATTTT. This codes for CASSLGLGVDTQYF.

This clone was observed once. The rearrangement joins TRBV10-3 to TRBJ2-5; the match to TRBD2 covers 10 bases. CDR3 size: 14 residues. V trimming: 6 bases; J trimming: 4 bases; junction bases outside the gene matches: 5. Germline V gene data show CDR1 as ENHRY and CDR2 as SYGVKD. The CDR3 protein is CAIRPRLAGETQYF. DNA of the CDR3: TGTGCCATCAGGCCCCGACTAGCGGGAGAGACCCAGTACTTC.

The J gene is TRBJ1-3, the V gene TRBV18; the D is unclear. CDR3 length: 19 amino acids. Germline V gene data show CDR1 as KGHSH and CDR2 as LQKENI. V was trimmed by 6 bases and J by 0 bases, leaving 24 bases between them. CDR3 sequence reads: CASSPSGRRVGFSGNTIYF. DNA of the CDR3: TGTGCCAGCTCTCCGTCGGGCAGGCGGGTTGGATTCTCTGGAAACACCATATATTTT.

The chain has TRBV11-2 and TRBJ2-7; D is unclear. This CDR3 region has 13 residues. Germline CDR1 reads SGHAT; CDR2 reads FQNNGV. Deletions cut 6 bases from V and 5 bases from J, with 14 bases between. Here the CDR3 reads CASRETPRNEQYF. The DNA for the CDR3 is TGTGCCAGCAGGGAGACGCCGCGGAACGAGCAGTACTTC. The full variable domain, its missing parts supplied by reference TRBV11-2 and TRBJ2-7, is EAGVAQSPRYKIIEKRQSVAFWCNPISGHATLYWYQQILGQGPKLLIQFQNNGVVDDSQLPKDRFSAERLKGVDSTLKIQPAKLEDSAVYLCASRETPRNEQYFGPGTRLTVT.

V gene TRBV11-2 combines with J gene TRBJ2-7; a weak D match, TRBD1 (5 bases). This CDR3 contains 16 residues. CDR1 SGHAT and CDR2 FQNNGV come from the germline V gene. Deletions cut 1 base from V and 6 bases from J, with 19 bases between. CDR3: CASSLVPGQGTSEQYF. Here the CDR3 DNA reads TGTGCCAGCAGCTTAGTTCCAGGGCAGGGAACAAGCGAGCAGTACTTC.

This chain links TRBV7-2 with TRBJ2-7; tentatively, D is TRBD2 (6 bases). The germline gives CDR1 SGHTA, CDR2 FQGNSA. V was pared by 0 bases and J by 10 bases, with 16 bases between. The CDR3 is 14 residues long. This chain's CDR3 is CASSLAGGYFPQYF. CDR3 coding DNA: TGTGCCAGCAGCTTAGCGGGAGGATATTTTCCTCAGTACTTC. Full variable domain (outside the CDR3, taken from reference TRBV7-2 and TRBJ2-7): GAGVSQSPSNKVTEKGKDVELRCDPISGHTALYWYRQSLGQGLEFLIYFQGNSAPDKSGLPSDRFSAERTGGSVSTLTIQRTQQEDSAVYLCASSLAGGYFPQYFGPGTRLTVT.

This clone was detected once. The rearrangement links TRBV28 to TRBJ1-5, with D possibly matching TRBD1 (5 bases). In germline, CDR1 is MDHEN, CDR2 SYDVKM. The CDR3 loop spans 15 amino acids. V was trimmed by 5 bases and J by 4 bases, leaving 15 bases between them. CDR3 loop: CASSKEGDPNQPQHF. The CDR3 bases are TGTGCCAGCAGTAAAGAAGGGGACCCAAATCAGCCCCAGCATTTT.

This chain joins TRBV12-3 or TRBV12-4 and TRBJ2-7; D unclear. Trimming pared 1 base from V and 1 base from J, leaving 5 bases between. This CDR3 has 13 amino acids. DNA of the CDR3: TGTGCCAGCAGTTTAGGACTGTCCTACGAGCAGTACTTC. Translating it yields CASSLGLSYEQYF.

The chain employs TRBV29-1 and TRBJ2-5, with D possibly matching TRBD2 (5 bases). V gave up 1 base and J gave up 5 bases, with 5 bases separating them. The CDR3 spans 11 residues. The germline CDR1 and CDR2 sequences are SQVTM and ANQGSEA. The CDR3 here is CSVEAGETQYF. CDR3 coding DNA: TGCAGCGTTGAAGCGGGGGAGACCCAGTACTTC.

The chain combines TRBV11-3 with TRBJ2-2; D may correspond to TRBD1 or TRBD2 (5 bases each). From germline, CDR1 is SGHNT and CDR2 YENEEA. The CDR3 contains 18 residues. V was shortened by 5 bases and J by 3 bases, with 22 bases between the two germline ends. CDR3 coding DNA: TGTGCCAGCAGCGATCATCGAGGGCAGGGTGAAGACACCGGGGAGCTGTTTTTT. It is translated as CASSDHRGQGEDTGELFF.

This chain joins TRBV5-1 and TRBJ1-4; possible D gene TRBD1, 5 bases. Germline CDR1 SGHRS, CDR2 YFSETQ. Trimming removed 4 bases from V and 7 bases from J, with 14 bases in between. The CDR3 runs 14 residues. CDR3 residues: CASSHRDGGEKLFF. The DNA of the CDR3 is TGCGCCAGCAGCCACCGGGACGGGGGTGAAAAACTGTTTTTT.

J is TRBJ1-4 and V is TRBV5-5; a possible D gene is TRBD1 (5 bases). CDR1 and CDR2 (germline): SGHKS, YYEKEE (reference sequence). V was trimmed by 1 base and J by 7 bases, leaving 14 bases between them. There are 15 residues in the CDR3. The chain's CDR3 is CASSLWGERGEKLFF. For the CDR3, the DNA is TGTGCCAGCAGCTTGTGGGGGGAGAGGGGTGAAAAACTGTTTTTT.

Here the CDR3 reads CASSEQGAYSGNTIYF. CDR3 sequence (DNA): TGTGCCAGCAGTGAACAGGGGGCCTACTCTGGAAACACCATATATTTT. J is TRBJ1-3 and V is TRBV6-1, with 8 nucleotides matching TRBD1. The CDR3 has 16 residues. The V gene end was trimmed by 2 bases and the J gene end by 0 bases; junction bases not matched to a gene: 3. Germline values: CDR1 MNHNS, CDR2 SASEGT.

This chain's CDR3 is CASTLNTDTEAFF. Written as DNA, the CDR3 is TGTGCCAGCACCTTAAACACGGACACTGAAGCTTTCTTT. The chain carries TRBV12-3 or TRBV12-4 and TRBJ1-1; D is unclear. The CDR3 loop spans 13 amino acids. The ends were cut back, 7 bases at V and 3 bases at J, with 12 bases in the middle.

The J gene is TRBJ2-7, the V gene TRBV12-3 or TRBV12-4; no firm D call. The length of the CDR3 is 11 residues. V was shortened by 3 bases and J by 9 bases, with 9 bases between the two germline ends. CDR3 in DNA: TGTGCCAGCAGTTTGGGGTTTGTGCAGTACTTC. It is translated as CASSLGFVQYF.

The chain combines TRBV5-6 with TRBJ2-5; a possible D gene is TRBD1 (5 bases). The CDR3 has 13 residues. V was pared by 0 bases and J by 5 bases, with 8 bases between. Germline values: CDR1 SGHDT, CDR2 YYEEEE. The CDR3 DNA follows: TGTGCCAGCAGCTTGGGGGGCTGGGAGACCCAGTACTTC. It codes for CASSLGGWETQYF.

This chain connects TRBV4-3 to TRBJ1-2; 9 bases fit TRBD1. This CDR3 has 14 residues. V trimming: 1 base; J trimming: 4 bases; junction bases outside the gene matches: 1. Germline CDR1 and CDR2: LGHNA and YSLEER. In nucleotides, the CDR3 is TGCGCCAGCAGCCAAGGGACAGGGGTCTATGGCTACACCTTC. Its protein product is CASSQGTGVYGYTF.

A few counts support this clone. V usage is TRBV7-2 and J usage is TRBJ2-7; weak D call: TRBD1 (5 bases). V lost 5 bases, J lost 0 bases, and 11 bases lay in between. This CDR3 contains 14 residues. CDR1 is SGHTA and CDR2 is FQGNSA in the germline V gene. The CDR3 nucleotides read TGTGCCAGCAGCCAGACAGCTCGCTCCTACGAGCAGTACTTC. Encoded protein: CASSQTARSYEQYF.

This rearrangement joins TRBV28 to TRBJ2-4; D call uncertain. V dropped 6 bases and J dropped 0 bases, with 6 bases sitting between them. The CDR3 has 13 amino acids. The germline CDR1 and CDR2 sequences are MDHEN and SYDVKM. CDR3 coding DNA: TGTGCCAGCAGCGAGCTAGCCAAAAACATTCAGTACTTC. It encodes CASSELAKNIQYF. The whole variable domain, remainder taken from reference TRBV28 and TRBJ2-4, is DVKVTQSSRYLVKRTGEKVFLECVQDMDHENMFWYRQDPGLGLRLIYFSYDVKMKEKGDIPEGYSVSREKKERFSLILESASTNQTSMYLCASSELAKNIQYFGAGTRLSVL.